These 5 T cell receptor beta chains were sequenced from one sample in a study of blood T cell repertoires in COVID-19. The table came from immunoSEQ multiplex PCR; TCRdb's copy has only in-frame clones and leaves some out. The sample lists fewer than 250,000 clones, roughly 80% seen once, with around 7.8% in the top ten. Sequencing input: peripheral blood. The receptors here all came from a woman aged 55 to 70 with COVID-19, enrolled during active disease.

The rearrangement joins TRBV7-8 to TRBJ2-1; TRBD2 matches 15 bases. CDR3 length: 17 amino acids. Germline V lookup: CDR1 SGHVS, CDR2 FQNEAQ. Unmatched junction bases numbered 6, after V lost 5 bases and J lost 4 bases. As DNA, the CDR3 is TGTGCCAGCAGCGCTCGGACTAGCGGGAGGGCTTACAATGAGCAGTTCTTC. It is translated as CASSARTSGRAYNEQFF.

The chain employs TRBV7-8 and TRBJ2-7; weak D call: TRBD2 (5 bases). Germline lookup yields CDR1 SGHVS and CDR2 FQNEAQ. This CDR3 has 17 residues. The germline V and J ends were trimmed by 2 bases and 5 bases, with 22 bases remaining between them. The CDR3 sequence is CASSLQTRGRGFDEQYV. The CDR3 DNA sequence: TGTGCCAGCAGCTTACAAACCCGAGGGAGAGGGTTCGACGAGCAGTACGTC.

A single count supports this clone. The chain carries TRBV30 and TRBJ1-4, with TRBD1 identical over 9 bases. CDR1 and CDR2 (germline): GTSNPN, SVGIG (reference sequence). Unmatched junction bases numbered 9, after V lost 2 bases and J lost 8 bases. The CDR3 loop spans 15 amino acids. The CDR3 sequence is CAWSLQQGAWEKLFF. The CDR3, as DNA: TGTGCCTGGAGTCTCCAACAGGGGGCTTGGGAAAAACTGTTTTTT.

The chain couples TRBV4-3 to TRBJ2-3, with D possibly matching TRBD1 (7 bases). CDR1 and CDR2 from the germline V gene are LGHNA and YSLEER. The CDR3 runs to 17 residues. V was pared by 0 bases and J by 2 bases, with 15 bases between. This CDR3 reads CASSQDRAGGITDTQYF. CDR3 sequence (DNA): TGCGCCAGCAGCCAAGATAGGGCAGGGGGGATCACAGATACGCAGTATTTT.

CDR3 sequence: CASSLGNWGDTQYF. The CDR3 DNA follows: TGCGCCAGCAGCTTGGGCAATTGGGGCGATACGCAGTATTTT. This chain uses TRBV5-1 with TRBJ2-3, with D possibly TRBD1 on 5 matching bases. The CDR3 extends over 14 amino acids. From germline, CDR1 is SGHRS and CDR2 YFSETQ. Trimming removed 0 bases from V and 6 bases from J, with 11 bases in between.